These 13 T cell receptor beta chains share one sample of origin, sequenced in a study of cytomegalovirus exposure and HLA in healthy donors. PCR amplification relied on 60 Vbeta primers (plus 13 Jbeta primers). Assay used: immunoSEQ multiplex PCR; TCRdb lists only in-frame clones, some missing. Counted here are some 130,000 clones, about 78% occurring once; the ten biggest clones make up 1.5%. Sequencing was performed on PBMCs. All receptors come from a female donor in good health and CMV-seronegative.

This chain uses TRBV7-6 with TRBJ2-3; the match to TRBD1 covers 10 bases. The junction had 5 bases not matched to a gene; V was cut back by 0 bases and J by 5 bases. Germline CDR1 is SGHVS and CDR2 is FNYEAQ. The CDR3 contains 16 residues. CDR3 loop: CASSLATGTGVDTQYF. CDR3 in DNA: TGTGCCAGCAGCTTAGCTACCGGGACAGGGGTAGATACGCAGTATTTT.

In regard to this clone: Mismatch with germline at one junction end may stem from a read error. For the CDR3, the DNA is TGTGCCAGTAGCTCCCCGGACATGTTGAACGCTGAAGCTTTCTTT. This codes for CASSSPDMLNAEAFF. This rearrangement joins TRBV19 to TRBJ1-1; D possibly corresponds to TRBD1 (5 bases). This CDR3 region has 15 residues. Germline-derived CDR1 and CDR2 are LNHDA and SQIVND (reference sequence).

The chain uses TRBV7-2 and TRBJ2-5; TRBD1 agrees at 8 bases. The J call may be wrong; the DNA end is better matched by TRBJ2-7. The CDR3 runs 15 residues. Per the germline V gene, CDR1 is SGHTA and CDR2 is FQGNSA. CDR3 amino acids: CASSLYQGATYEQYF. The CDR3 bases are TGTGCCAGCAGCTTATATCAGGGGGCTACCTACGAGCAGTACTTC.

This clone was recorded only once. This chain links TRBV7-2 with TRBJ1-5; D possibly corresponds to TRBD1 (5 bases). The CDR3 covers 13 residues. V lost 5 bases, J lost 3 bases, and 8 bases lay in between. Germline-derived CDR1 and CDR2 are SGHTA and FQGNSA. CDR3 residues: CASSARANQPQHF. The DNA of the CDR3 is TGTGCCAGCAGCGCCAGGGCCAATCAGCCCCAGCATTTT.

The chain carries TRBV5-4 and TRBJ1-6; 7 bases align to TRBD1. V shed 5 bases and J 4 bases; nucleotides not matched to a gene: 6. The germline gives CDR1 SGHNT, CDR2 YYREEE (reference sequence). There are 15 residues in the CDR3. The CDR3 loop reads CASSPPGQYNSPLHF. The CDR3 nucleotides are TGTGCCAGCAGTCCTCCGGGACAGTATAATTCACCCCTCCACTTT.

As DNA, the CDR3 is TGTGCCAGCAGCTCGGCCCACCGGGAGGCAGCCGGGGAGCTGTTTTTT. This gives the protein CASSSAHREAAGELFF. This chain uses TRBV13 with TRBJ2-2; 7 bases map to TRBD2. Germline V gene data show CDR1 as PRHDT and CDR2 as FYEKMQ (reference sequence). The CDR3 loop spans 16 amino acids. Trimming cost V 4 bases and J 6 bases; bases outside gene matches: 11.

The V call is TRBV5-8, the J call TRBJ2-7, with D uncertain. Trimming cost V 3 bases and J 0 bases, with 16 bases left between them. The CDR3 loop spans 16 amino acids. The V gene's germline CDR1 is SGHTS and CDR2 YDEGEE. The CDR3 nucleotides read TGTGCCAGCAGCTCCCAGGTTTCCCTACACTCCTACGAGCAGTACTTC. It translates to CASSSQVSLHSYEQYF.

This chain uses TRBV7-9 with TRBJ2-5; 14 bases line up with TRBD2. Germline loops: CDR1 SEHNR, CDR2 FQNEAQ (reference sequence). The CDR3 has 16 residues. The V segment lost 5 bases and the J segment 6 bases; nucleotides outside the gene matches: 8. DNA for the CDR3: TGTGCCAGCAGCCCTTGGACTAGCGGGAGGATTAAGACCCAGTACTTC. It specifies CASSPWTSGRIKTQYF.

This chain joins TRBV9 and TRBJ2-1; 14 bases fit TRBD2. The J segment lost 0 bases and the V segment lost 3 bases, leaving 11 bases of the junction unmatched. The CDR3 contains 20 residues. The germline V gene has CDR1 SGDLS and CDR2 YYNGEE. The CDR3 reads CASSDRLAGGPGFSYNEQFF. In nucleotides, the CDR3 is TGTGCCAGCAGCGATCGACTAGCGGGAGGGCCAGGGTTCTCCTACAATGAGCAGTTCTTC.

This rearrangement joins TRBV6-6 to TRBJ2-3; 12 nucleotides line up with TRBD2. The CDR3 is made up of 16 amino acids. V gave up 6 bases and J gave up 0 bases; unmatched junction bases: 4. The germline gives CDR1 MNHNY, CDR2 SVGAGI (reference sequence). DNA for the CDR3: TGTGCCAGCAGCCGACTAGCGGGAGTCAGCACAGATACGCAGTATTTT. Protein: CASSRLAGVSTDTQYF.

This clone was counted between two and nine times. The chain joins TRBV14 to TRBJ2-7; perhaps TRBD1 as D (6 bases). The V and J ends lost 4 bases and 6 bases respectively, with 13 bases between them. The CDR3 sequence is 13 residues long. The germline CDR1 and CDR2 sequences are SGHDN and FVKESK. The CDR3 DNA is TGTGCCAGCAGCCCCGGCAGGGGTGGCGAGCAGTACTTC. This encodes CASSPGRGGEQYF.

The genes are TRBV4-1 and TRBJ1-1; no reliable D call. CDR3 length: 16 amino acids. V shed 4 bases and J shed 3 bases, with 18 bases lying between them. Germline CDR1 is MGHRA and CDR2 is YSYEKL. Here the CDR3 reads CASSLKGPPGDTEAFF. Written as DNA, the CDR3 is TGCGCCAGCAGCCTCAAGGGCCCCCCCGGGGACACTGAAGCTTTCTTT.

V and J are TRBV27 and TRBJ2-2; 14 nucleotides align to TRBD2. Losses at the gene ends were 4 bases for V and 7 bases for J; bases not matched to a gene: 8. The CDR3 spans 17 residues. Germline-derived CDR1 and CDR2 are MNHEY and SMNVEV (reference sequence). The CDR3 protein is CASSSSRLAGGRGELFF. DNA for the CDR3: TGTGCCAGCAGTTCATCTAGACTAGCGGGAGGGCGCGGGGAGCTGTTTTTT.